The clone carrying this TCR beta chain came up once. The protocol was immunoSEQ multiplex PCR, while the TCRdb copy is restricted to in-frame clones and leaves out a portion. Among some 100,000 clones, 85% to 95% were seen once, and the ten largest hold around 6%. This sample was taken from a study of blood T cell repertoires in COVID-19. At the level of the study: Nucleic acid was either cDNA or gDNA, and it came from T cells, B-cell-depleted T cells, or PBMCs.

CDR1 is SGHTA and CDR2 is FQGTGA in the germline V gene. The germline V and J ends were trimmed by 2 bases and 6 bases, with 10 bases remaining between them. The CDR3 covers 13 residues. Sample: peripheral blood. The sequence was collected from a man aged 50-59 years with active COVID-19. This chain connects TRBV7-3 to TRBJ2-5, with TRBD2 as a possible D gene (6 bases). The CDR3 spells CASSLGGEKTQYF. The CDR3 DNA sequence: TGTGCCAGCAGCTTAGGAGGGGAAAAGACCCAGTACTTC.